The rows below give T cell receptor beta chains drawn from one sample of a study of blood T cells in healthy people across ages. TCRdb independently ran MiXCR on the 5' RACE reads; one entry per CDR3 protein. The data hold about 2 million distinct CDR3 sequences, with roughly 49% observed a single time. The specimen was blood. Every receptor here comes from a woman between 40 and 55 years old in good health. Both conserved end residues are part of each CDR3. A D gene is named only where the DNA matches it firmly. Where a row states a size, it is once, few, many or the class of an expanded clone; other rows omit it.

size,J,D,V,DNA,CDR3
few,TRBJ1-1,NA,TRBV20-1,TGCAGTGCTAGAGGGGCTTTCTTT,CSARGAFF
NA,TRBJ2-7,NA,TRBV20-1,TGCAGTGCTACAGGACAGTACAGCTCCTACGAGCAGTACTTC,CSATGQYSSYEQYF
NA,TRBJ1-4,NA,TRBV4-2,TGTGCCAGCAGTCCAACTTCCGAGGGTAAAAATGAAAAACTGTTTTTT,CASSPTSEGKNEKLFF
few,TRBJ2-5,NA,TRBV12-3/TRBV12-4,TGTGCCAGCAGTCCCCAGGCAGGTTTGGAGACCCAGTACTTC,CASSPQAGLETQYF
few,TRBJ2-5,NA,TRBV6-1,TGTGCCACCCTGGAGGGGACCCAGTACTTC,CATLEGTQYF
NA,TRBJ2-7,TRBD1,TRBV20-1,TGCAGTGCCCAGAGACAGGGGGTCTCCTACGAGCAGTACTTC,CSAQRQGVSYEQYF
NA,TRBJ2-4,NA,TRBV7-2,TGTGCCAGCAGCTTTACGGGGGCTGGGGACATTCAGTACTTC,CASSFTGAGDIQYF
NA,TRBJ2-7,NA,TRBV7-2,TGTGCCAGCAGCTTAGCCCCCAGGGACCGATACGAGCAGTACTTC,CASSLAPRDRYEQYF
NA,TRBJ2-2,NA,TRBV4-3,TGCGCCAGCAGCCAAGTCGGGACAAAATACGCGAACACCGGGGAGCTGTTTTTT,CASSQVGTKYANTGELFF
NA,TRBJ2-3,NA,TRBV29-1,TGCAGCGTTGAGATTTGGGGGGGGGCCGCAGATACGCAGTATTTT,CSVEIWGGAADTQYF
once,TRBJ2-3,TRBD2,TRBV20-1,TGCAGTGCTAGAGCAGGGACTAGCGGGACCGATACGCAGTATTTT,CSARAGTSGTDTQYF
NA,TRBJ2-1,NA,TRBV29-1,TGCAGCGTTGAAGAGGGCAGGGGAATTAATGAGCAGTTCTTC,CSVEEGRGINEQFF
many,TRBJ2-3,TRBD2,TRBV20-1,TGCAGTGCTAGAGATCGTCAAGCGGGGGACCTCATAGTAACCACAGATACGCAGTATTTT,CSARDRQAGDLIVTTDTQYF
NA,TRBJ2-1,NA,TRBV25-1,TGTGCCAGCAGAATTTCGGTTACTGAGCAGTTCTTC,CASRISVTEQFF
few,TRBJ2-1,NA,TRBV6-6,TGTGCCAGCAGTTACTACCCGGATGAGCAGTTCTTC,CASSYYPDEQFF
few,TRBJ1-2,TRBD1,TRBV5-1,TGCGCCAGCAGCTTGACGGGACAGGGGAACTATGGCTACACCTTC,CASSLTGQGNYGYTF
NA,TRBJ1-1,TRBD1,TRBV5-1,TGCGCCAGCAGCTCAAGTCCGGGACAGCGAAACACTGAAGCTTTCTTT,CASSSSPGQRNTEAFF
NA,TRBJ1-2,TRBD1,TRBV7-9,TGTGCCAGCAGCTCATACAGGGGGATGTCAACCGGCTACACCTTC,CASSSYRGMSTGYTF
NA,TRBJ2-5,NA,TRBV6-2/TRBV6-3,TGTGCCAGCATTTCGCCCCCCCGGGCAGAGACCCAGTACTTC,CASISPPRAETQYF
few,TRBJ1-2,NA,TRBV4-3,TGCGCCAGCAGCCAAGTTCCCAGTGAGTTCTATGGCTACACCTTC,CASSQVPSEFYGYTF
NA,TRBJ1-2,NA,TRBV19,TGTGCCAGTAGTATAGACCACAGCAACTATGGCTACACCTTC,CASSIDHSNYGYTF
NA,TRBJ2-1,TRBD2,TRBV7-6,TGTGCCAGCAGCTTGGGCACTAGCGTGACCTCCTACAATGAGCAGTTCTTC,CASSLGTSVTSYNEQFF
NA,TRBJ1-5,NA,TRBV20-1,TGCAGCGCCGGGACTCGGGATCAGCCCCAGCATTTT,CSAGTRDQPQHF
NA,TRBJ2-7,NA,TRBV6-2/TRBV6-3,TGTGCCAGCAGTTGGCCGCTAAACGGTTTCTCCTACGAGCAGTACTTC,CASSWPLNGFSYEQYF
NA,TRBJ2-5,TRBD1,TRBV6-5,TGTGCCAGCAGTCCGGGCCTCAGGGGGGAGACCCAGTACTTC,CASSPGLRGETQYF
NA,TRBJ1-6,NA,TRBV28,TGTGCCAGCACCTCCCCCCGCCTAAATTCACCCCTCCACTTT,CASTSPRLNSPLHF
NA,TRBJ2-3,TRBD1,TRBV15,TGTGCCACCAGCCGCCGGGACAGGGGAGGCACAGATACGCAGTATTTT,CATSRRDRGGTDTQYF
NA,TRBJ1-5,NA,TRBV7-2,TGTGCCAGCAGCGCCGACCAGGTTCAGCCCCAGCATTTT,CASSADQVQPQHF
NA,TRBJ2-1,NA,TRBV28,TGTGCCAGCAGTTTTCCCCCCCCGGGGGAGGCCTCCTACAATGAGCAGTTCTTC,CASSFPPPGEASYNEQFF
NA,TRBJ2-1,NA,TRBV4-3,TGCGCCAGCAGCCAAGAACGAAACTCAGGAGACTGCAATGAGCAGTTCTTC,CASSQERNSGDCNEQFF
NA,TRBJ2-3,NA,TRBV7-6,TGTGCCAGCAGCCCCATTGGGGAGGCAGATACGCAGTATTTT,CASSPIGEADTQYF
few,TRBJ2-7,NA,TRBV5-1,TGCGCCAGCAGCTTGCACCCAGGGACAACCAACGAGCAGTACTTC,CASSLHPGTTNEQYF
NA,TRBJ1-1,NA,TRBV12-3/TRBV12-4,TGTGCCAGCAGTTTTCTACACCGGAACACTGAAGCTTTCTTT,CASSFLHRNTEAFF
NA,TRBJ1-1,NA,TRBV6-6,TGTGCCAGCAGGTACGGGGGGACTGAAGCTTTCTTT,CASRYGGTEAFF
NA,TRBJ1-2,NA,TRBV27,TGTGCCAGCAGTGTGGGAGGGAGCTATGGCTACACCTTC,CASSVGGSYGYTF
NA,TRBJ2-3,NA,TRBV28,TGTGCCAGCAGTTTTGGACAACAGGATAACACAGATACGCAGTATTTT,CASSFGQQDNTDTQYF
few,TRBJ2-7,NA,TRBV10-3,TGTGCCATCAGTGAGGTAGAGCTCTACGAGCAGTACTTC,CAISEVELYEQYF
many,TRBJ2-4,NA,TRBV6-6,TGTGCCAGCAGTTACTCCACCGCAGGGAACATTCAGTACTTC,CASSYSTAGNIQYF
few,TRBJ2-1,NA,TRBV9,TGTGCCAGCAGCGCCTCCACAGGGCCCTACAATGAGCAGTTCTTC,CASSASTGPYNEQFF
NA,TRBJ2-3,TRBD1,TRBV9,TGTGCCAGCAGCGTAGGGACAGGGCACGCAGATACGCAGTATTTT,CASSVGTGHADTQYF
NA,TRBJ2-7,NA,TRBV12-3/TRBV12-4,TGTGCCAGCAGTTTAGAGGACATTAGTTCCTACGAGCAGTACTTC,CASSLEDISSYEQYF
NA,TRBJ2-1,TRBD2,TRBV19,TGTGCCAGTACAGGACTAGCGGGATACAATGAGCAGTTCTTC,CASTGLAGYNEQFF
few,TRBJ2-3,NA,TRBV4-2,TGTGCCAGCAGCCAAGAGGGCCTTATTTCTTCCACAGATACGCAGTATTTT,CASSQEGLISSTDTQYF
NA,TRBJ2-1,NA,TRBV11-1,TGTGCCAGCAGCTGTTCGGAATCCGATGAGCAGTTCTTC,CASSCSESDEQFF
NA,TRBJ2-5,TRBD2,TRBV20-1,TGCAGTGCTAGAGACCTAGCGGGGCCGTACCAAGAGACCCAGTACTTC,CSARDLAGPYQETQYF
NA,TRBJ2-3,NA,TRBV7-9,TGTGCCAGCAGCCATCTCTTGCGCCCAGATACGCAGTATTTT,CASSHLLRPDTQYF
NA,TRBJ2-5,TRBD2,TRBV5-6,TGTGCCAGCCGACTAGCGGGGGGGCCCGGTGAGACCCAGTACTTC,CASRLAGGPGETQYF
NA,TRBJ2-3,NA,TRBV3-1,TGTGCCAGCAGCCAAGTCACGGGCCAGAGCACAGATACGCAGTATTTT,CASSQVTGQSTDTQYF
NA,TRBJ2-5,NA,TRBV20-1,TGCAGTGCTAGAGATGCCAGACGCACCCAAGAGACCCAGTACTTC,CSARDARRTQETQYF
NA,TRBJ2-3,NA,TRBV4-2,TGCGCCAGCAGCCAAGACGGGGGTGTTGGCACAGATACGCAGTATTTT,CASSQDGGVGTDTQYF
NA,TRBJ1-1,TRBD1,TRBV7-2,TGTGCCAGCAGCCGACGGACAGGGGGGAACACTGAAGCTTTCTTT,CASSRRTGGNTEAFF
NA,TRBJ2-3,TRBD1,TRBV7-8,TGTGCCAGCATCCTACCGGGACAGGGTTTGTCGGAGCGCACAGATACGCAGTATTTT,CASILPGQGLSERTDTQYF
few,TRBJ2-3,NA,TRBV7-3,TGTGCCAGCAGCTCCGGAAATACGCAGTATTTT,CASSSGNTQYF
NA,TRBJ2-3,TRBD2,TRBV13,TGTGCCAGCAGCTTTCCGACTAGCGGTGGCACAGATACGCAGTATTTT,CASSFPTSGGTDTQYF
NA,TRBJ1-4,NA,TRBV7-9,TGTGCCAGCAGCCCCGACGGGGTTGAAAAACTGTTTTTT,CASSPDGVEKLFF
NA,TRBJ2-7,NA,TRBV6-1,TGTGCCAGCAGTGAATGGTTAGACGGAACCTACGAGCAGTACTTC,CASSEWLDGTYEQYF
few,TRBJ1-2,NA,TRBV10-3,TGTGCCATCAGGGGGGCTACCGGCTACACCTTC,CAIRGATGYTF
NA,TRBJ2-1,TRBD1,TRBV7-2,TGTGCCAGCAGCTCCGGACAGGGAAGGAACAATGAGCAGTTCTTC,CASSSGQGRNNEQFF
NA,TRBJ2-1,NA,TRBV9,TGTGCTAGCAGCGTAGTTGGGCAGCCTTACAATGAGCAGTTCTTC,CASSVVGQPYNEQFF
NA,TRBJ2-3,TRBD2,TRBV7-2,TGTGCCAGCAGCTCACCGGGACTAGCCACAGATACGCAGTATTTT,CASSSPGLATDTQYF